One sample yielded the 12 T cell receptor beta chains listed below, sequenced in a study of blood T cell repertoires in COVID-19. Only in-frame clones appear in the TCRdb table, and some are missing; sequencing was by immunoSEQ multiplex PCR. The sample includes under 300,000 clones, around 80% seen only once; the top ten take under 1.5%. The sequencing sample was made of peripheral blood. All receptors come from a woman aged 35 to 49 who had recovered from COVID-19.

This chain joins TRBV6-6 and TRBJ1-1; TRBD1 agrees at 7 bases. The CDR3 has 15 amino acids. With V trimmed by 5 bases and J by 7 bases, 13 bases remained unmatched. Germline-derived CDR1 and CDR2 are MNHNY and SVGAGI (reference sequence). The CDR3 DNA is TGTGCCAGCAGTCCTCCCGATAGGGGGCAAAGTGAAGCTTTCTTT. It codes for CASSPPDRGQSEAFF.

This clone turned up a few times. This chain uses TRBV6-1 with TRBJ2-6, with TRBD1 matching over 8 bases. The germline V gene encodes CDR1 MNHNS and CDR2 SASEGT. CDR3 length equals 15 residues. Losses at the gene ends were 3 bases for V and 4 bases for J; bases not matched to a gene: 2. The CDR3 DNA reads TGTGCCAGCAGTGATCAGGGGGCCGGGGCCAACGTCCTGACTTTC. Amino acid sequence: CASSDQGAGANVLTF.

The chain links TRBV4-2 to TRBJ1-4, with D unresolved. Germline V gene lookup returns CDR1 LGHNA and CDR2 YNFKEQ. The CDR3 runs 16 residues. V lost 0 bases, J lost 4 bases, and 12 bases lay in between. The CDR3: CASSQDSETSNEKLFF. DNA of the CDR3: TGTGCCAGCAGCCAAGATTCGGAGACGAGTAATGAAAAACTGTTTTTT.

This rearrangement joins TRBV7-2 to TRBJ2-7; TRBD1 matches 9 bases. The length of the CDR3 is 14 residues. Trimming at V came to 6 bases and at J to 2 bases, leaving 5 bases not matched to a gene. Looked up from germline, CDR1 is SGHTA and CDR2 is FQGNSA. DNA for the CDR3: TGTGCCAGCAGTCCCGGGACAGGGACCTACGAGCAGTACTTC. Its translation is CASSPGTGTYEQYF.

This chain connects TRBV3-1 (or the pseudogene TRBV3-2) to TRBJ2-5; the D gene is possibly TRBD2 (5 bases). The CDR3 totals 14 residues. The V gene's germline CDR1 is LGHDT and CDR2 YNNKEL (reference sequence). The V end was cut by 1 base, the J end by 5 bases, with 11 bases between. CDR3 residues: CASSQGWERETQYF. CDR3 nucleotides: TGTGCCAGCAGCCAAGGGTGGGAGCGGGAGACCCAGTACTTC.

This chain joins TRBV28 and TRBJ1-2; 8 positions match TRBD1. From germline, CDR1 is MDHEN and CDR2 SYDVKM. After removal of 6 bases from V and 7 bases from J, the junction contained 10 bases not matched to a gene. This CDR3 is 14 amino acids long. The CDR3, as DNA: TGTGCCAGCAGCATACCGCAGGGGGCCGGTGGCTACACCTTC. It translates to CASSIPQGAGGYTF.

J is TRBJ1-1 and V is TRBV19, with a tentative D call TRBD1 (6 bases). V dropped 7 bases and J dropped 2 bases, with 14 bases sitting between them. Germline V CDR1 and CDR2: LNHDA, SQIVND (reference sequence). CDR3 size: 14 residues. As DNA, the CDR3 is TGTGCCAGTACTGTGTGGGACATTAACACTGAAGCTTTCTTT. Translated, it gives CASTVWDINTEAFF.

This clone turned up a few times. This chain connects TRBV12-3 or TRBV12-4 to TRBJ1-2; D remains ambiguous. V dropped 2 bases and J dropped 1 base, with 2 bases sitting between them. The CDR3 is made up of 12 amino acids. CDR3 loop: CASSLRNYGYTF. CDR3 sequence (DNA): TGTGCCAGCAGTTTACGTAACTATGGCTACACCTTC.

V usage is TRBV9 and J usage is TRBJ2-2, with D maybe TRBD2 (6 bases). Germline V gene data show CDR1 as SGDLS and CDR2 as YYNGEE. This CDR3 spans 18 amino acids. V lost 0 bases to trimming and J lost 4 bases, with 19 bases between them. Here the CDR3 DNA reads TGTGCCAGCAGCGTAGAATCTAGCGTCAGCTGGGGCACCGGGGAGCTGTTTTTT. This gives the protein CASSVESSVSWGTGELFF.

This clone was found once. J is TRBJ1-2 and V is TRBV5-1, with TRBD1 as a possible D gene (6 bases). The V end lost 2 bases, the J end lost 3 bases, and 14 bases lay between the germline ends. Per germline, CDR1 SGHRS and CDR2 YFSETQ. The CDR3 consists of 15 residues. The CDR3 DNA sequence: TGCGCCAGCAGCTTTGCGGGGGGCGCTGACTATGGCTACACCTTC. Residues: CASSFAGGADYGYTF.

V usage is TRBV7-9 and J usage is TRBJ1-3; D might be TRBD1 (5 bases). The CDR3 is 15 residues long. Germline V lookup: CDR1 SEHNR, CDR2 FQNEAQ (reference sequence). V was pared by 4 bases and J by 2 bases, with 12 bases between. The CDR3 sequence: CASSSLGGAGNTIYF. CDR3 bases: TGTGCCAGCAGCTCCCTGGGAGGGGCTGGAAACACCATATATTTT. Variable domain in full (rest from reference TRBV7-9 and TRBJ1-3): DTGVSQNPRHKITKRGQNVTFRCDPISEHNRLYWYRQTLGQGPEFLTYFQNEAQLEKSRLLSDRFSAERPKGSFSTLEIQRTEQGDSAMYLCASSSLGGAGNTIYFGEGSWLTVV.

V usage is TRBV5-1 and J usage is TRBJ1-2; the match to TRBD1 covers 7 bases. This CDR3 has 14 amino acids. J was trimmed by 7 bases and V by 2 bases; bases with no gene match: 8. In germline, CDR1 is SGHRS, CDR2 YFSETQ. CDR3 in DNA: TGCGCCAGCAGCTTTACAGGGGAGGAGGTTGGCTACACCTTC. Amino acids: CASSFTGEEVGYTF.